The 2 T cell receptor beta chains reported below all come from one sample, sequenced in a study of radiotherapy plus CTLA-4 blockade in lung cancer. Produced via immunoSEQ multiplex PCR; TCRdb's table is partial and in-frame only. The table lists about 45,000 clones, roughly 73% of them singletons, with 3.5% in the top ten. The specimen was peripheral blood, collected from a patient treated with radiotherapy plus ipilimumab. The source of these receptors is a human donor with non-small cell lung cancer who had a complete response to radiotherapy plus ipilimumab.

The chain carries TRBV5-1 and TRBJ2-3, with a tentative D call TRBD2 (6 bases). Germline values: CDR1 SGHRS, CDR2 YFSETQ. V was clipped by 0 bases and J by 1 base, with 12 bases between them. The CDR3 is 16 amino acids. The CDR3 here is CASSLEPSAGTDTQYF. The CDR3 nucleotides read TGCGCCAGCAGCTTGGAGCCTAGCGCCGGCACAGATACGCAGTATTTT.

The chain has TRBV28 and TRBJ2-7; perhaps TRBD2 as D (5 bases). Looked up from germline, CDR1 is MDHEN and CDR2 is SYDVKM. Trimming took 3 bases from V and 2 from J, leaving 14 bases between them. This CDR3 region has 15 residues. CDR3 bases: TGTGCCAGCAGTTTGACTTCACTAGGGACCTACGAGCAGTACTTC. Translating gives CASSLTSLGTYEQYF.